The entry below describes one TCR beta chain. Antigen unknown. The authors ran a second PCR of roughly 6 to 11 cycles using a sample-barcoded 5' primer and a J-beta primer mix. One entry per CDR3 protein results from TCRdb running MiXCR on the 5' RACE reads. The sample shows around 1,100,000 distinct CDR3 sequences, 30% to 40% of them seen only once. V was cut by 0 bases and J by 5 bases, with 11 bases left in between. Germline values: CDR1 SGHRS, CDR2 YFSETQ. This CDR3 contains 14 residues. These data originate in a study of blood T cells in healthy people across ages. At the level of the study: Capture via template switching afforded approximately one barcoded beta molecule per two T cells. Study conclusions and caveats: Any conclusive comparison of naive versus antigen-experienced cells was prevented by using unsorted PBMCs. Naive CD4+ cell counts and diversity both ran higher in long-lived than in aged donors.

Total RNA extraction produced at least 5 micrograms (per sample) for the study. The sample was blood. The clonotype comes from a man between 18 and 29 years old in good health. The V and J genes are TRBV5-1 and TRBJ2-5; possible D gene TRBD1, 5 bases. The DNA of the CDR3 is TGCGCCAGCAGCTTGGGTGCAGGGTGGGAGACCCAGTACTTC. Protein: CASSLGAGWETQYF.